The clone carrying this T cell receptor beta chain was detected ten times or more. The antigen is not known. Germline values: CDR1 MNHEY, CDR2 SVGAGI. The CDR3 sequence is 15 residues long. The ends were cut back, 6 bases at V and 4 bases at J, with 19 bases in the middle. Amplified TCR beta CDR3 regions derived from RNA transcripts. With the HTBI primer set, the TCR CDR3 went through a first round of RT-PCR. TCRdb fed the multiplex PCR reads into MiXCR, producing one record per CDR3 protein. Found here are approximately 500,000 distinct CDR3 sequences, under 60% of them singletons; the top ten hold approximately 8.4%. The data were obtained in a study of T cells in Graves' hyperthyroidism and ophthalmopathy. Reasons for excluding patients were uncontrolled infection, other autoimmune disease, pregnancy or lactation. Together with thyroid ultrasound, orbital computed tomography, serum thyroxine and TRAb, clinical symptoms were used for diagnoses.

Study results and caveats: Patients with ophthalmopathy were separated from those with stable hyperthyroidism by a 13 V-J model. Before onset, by a median of around six months, the model predicted ophthalmopathy.

Source material: peripheral blood or thyroid tissue (not recorded which). This receptor was taken from a woman between 18 and 29 years old with Graves' hyperthyroidism. This sequence joins TRBV6-5 and TRBJ2-7; tentative D call: TRBD1 (7 bases). Here the CDR3 reads CASRRRDRDPYEQYF. CDR3 DNA sequence: TGTGCCAGCAGGAGGCGGGACAGAGATCCTTACGAGCAGTACTTC.